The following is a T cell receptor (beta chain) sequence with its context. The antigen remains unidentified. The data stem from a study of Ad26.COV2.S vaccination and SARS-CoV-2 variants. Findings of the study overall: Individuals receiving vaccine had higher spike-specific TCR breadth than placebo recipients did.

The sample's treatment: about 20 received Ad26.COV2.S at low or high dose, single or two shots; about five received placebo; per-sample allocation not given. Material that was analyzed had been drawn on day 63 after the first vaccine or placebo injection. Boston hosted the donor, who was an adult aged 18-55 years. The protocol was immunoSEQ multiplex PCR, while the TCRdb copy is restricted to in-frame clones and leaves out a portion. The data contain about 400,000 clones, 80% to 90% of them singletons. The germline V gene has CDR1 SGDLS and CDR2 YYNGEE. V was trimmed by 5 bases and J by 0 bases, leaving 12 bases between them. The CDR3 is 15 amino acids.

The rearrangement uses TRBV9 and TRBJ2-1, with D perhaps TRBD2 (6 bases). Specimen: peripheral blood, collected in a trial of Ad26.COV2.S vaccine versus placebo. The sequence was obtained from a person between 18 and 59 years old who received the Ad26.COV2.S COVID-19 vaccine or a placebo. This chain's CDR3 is CASSEDGSSYNEQFF. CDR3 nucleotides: TGTGCCAGCAGTGAGGACGGGAGCTCCTACAATGAGCAGTTCTTC. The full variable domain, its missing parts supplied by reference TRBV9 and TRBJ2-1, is DSGVTQTPKHLITATGQRVTLRCSPRSGDLSVYWYQQSLDQGLQFLIQYYNGEERAKGNILERFSAQQFPDLHSELNLSSLELGDSALYFCASSEDGSSYNEQFFGPGTRLTVL.